This is a list of T cell receptor beta chains from one sample in a study of molecular identifiers for immune sequencing clone quantification. TCRdb ran MiXCR on the PCR reads and lists one entry per CDR3 protein. The top ten hold 0.75% to 0.95% of the sample, which has about 640,000 distinct CDR3 sequences, 15% to 20% seen once. Specimen: naive CD8+ T cells from blood, with Jurkat cell RNA spiked in. The receptors originated from a human donor in good health. Some libraries in this study had Jurkat cell RNA spiked in. CDR3s include the opening cysteine and the closing phenylalanine or tryptophan. Fields, in order: D gene, J gene, V gene, clone size, CDR3 DNA, CDR3 protein. D genes are given only for firm matches. Part of the rows lack a size; the others show once, few, many or a class for expanded clones.

D gene: TRBD2; J gene: TRBJ2-1; V gene: TRBV7-3; clone size: few; CDR3 DNA: TGTGCCAGCAGCTCTACCGGGACTAGTAAAAATGAGCAGTTCTTC; CDR3 protein: CASSSTGTSKNEQFF
D gene: .; J gene: TRBJ2-2; V gene: TRBV3-1; clone size: many; CDR3 DNA: TGTGCCAGCAGCCAAGGAACCGCGAACACCGGGGAGCTGTTTTTT; CDR3 protein: CASSQGTANTGELFF
D gene: TRBD1; J gene: TRBJ2-7; V gene: TRBV7-8; clone size: many; CDR3 DNA: TGTGCCAGCAGCTCGCCCCCGGGACAGTCGGTCGAGCAGTACTTC; CDR3 protein: CASSSPPGQSVEQYF
D gene: .; J gene: TRBJ2-5; V gene: TRBV7-9; clone size: .; CDR3 DNA: TGTGCCAGCAGCGCGACGACAGACCCCGAGGAGACCCAGTACTTC; CDR3 protein: CASSATTDPEETQYF
D gene: .; J gene: TRBJ2-3; V gene: TRBV6-2/TRBV6-3; clone size: many; CDR3 DNA: TGTGCCAGCACCTACGCCCAGGGATGGGGGACAGATACGCAGTATTTT; CDR3 protein: CASTYAQGWGTDTQYF
D gene: .; J gene: TRBJ2-5; V gene: TRBV27; clone size: many; CDR3 DNA: TGTGCCAGCAGTTCCTTCGGACAACAAGAGACCCAGTACTTC; CDR3 protein: CASSSFGQQETQYF
D gene: .; J gene: TRBJ2-6; V gene: TRBV19; clone size: many; CDR3 DNA: TGTGCCAGTAGTATCGTCTCTGGGGCCAACGTCCTGACTTTC; CDR3 protein: CASSIVSGANVLTF
D gene: TRBD1; J gene: TRBJ1-1; V gene: TRBV28; clone size: many; CDR3 DNA: TGTGCCAGTTCAAACCCAGGGGGCGCTAACACTGAAGCTTTCTTT; CDR3 protein: CASSNPGGANTEAFF
D gene: TRBD1; J gene: TRBJ2-7; V gene: TRBV19; clone size: .; CDR3 DNA: TGTGCCAGTAGTATGACCGGGACAGGGCCCGAGCAGTACTTC; CDR3 protein: CASSMTGTGPEQYF
D gene: .; J gene: TRBJ2-3; V gene: TRBV12-3/TRBV12-4; clone size: many; CDR3 DNA: TGTGCCAGCACCCCACTTATGGAGGCCACAGATACGCAGTATTTT; CDR3 protein: CASTPLMEATDTQYF
D gene: TRBD2; J gene: TRBJ2-2; V gene: TRBV9; clone size: many; CDR3 DNA: TGTGCCAGCAGCCCCCGTACCAGGGAGGGGACCGGGGAGCTGTTTTTT; CDR3 protein: CASSPRTREGTGELFF
D gene: .; J gene: TRBJ2-3; V gene: TRBV7-9; clone size: many; CDR3 DNA: TGTGCCAGCAGCTCCCCTCGAGGGGGATCGACAGATACGCAGTATTTT; CDR3 protein: CASSSPRGGSTDTQYF
D gene: .; J gene: TRBJ1-5; V gene: TRBV12-3/TRBV12-4; clone size: many; CDR3 DNA: TGTGCCAGCAGTCCGAGTGGTGCGCAGCCCCAGCATTTT; CDR3 protein: CASSPSGAQPQHF
D gene: .; J gene: TRBJ1-5; V gene: TRBV6-1; clone size: few; CDR3 DNA: TGTGCCAGCAGCGCCTCAGGTCATAGCAATCAGCCCCAGCATTTT; CDR3 protein: CASSASGHSNQPQHF
D gene: .; J gene: TRBJ2-3; V gene: TRBV19; clone size: few; CDR3 DNA: TGTGCCAGTAGTAGATGGGGGGAGGAAGATACGCAGTATTTT; CDR3 protein: CASSRWGEEDTQYF
D gene: TRBD2; J gene: TRBJ2-3; V gene: TRBV20-1; clone size: many; CDR3 DNA: TGCAGTGCTAGAGATCTCGAGACTAGCTTTCCAGATACGCAGTATTTT; CDR3 protein: CSARDLETSFPDTQYF
D gene: .; J gene: TRBJ2-7; V gene: TRBV5-8; clone size: many; CDR3 DNA: TGTGCCAGCAGTACCAGACAAGCGTCCTACGAGCAGTACTTC; CDR3 protein: CASSTRQASYEQYF
D gene: .; J gene: TRBJ2-5; V gene: TRBV3-1; clone size: .; CDR3 DNA: TGTGCCAGCAGCCCTTCCCGGCGGGGGCAAGAGGCCCAGTACTTC; CDR3 protein: CASSPSRRGQEAQYF
D gene: .; J gene: TRBJ1-3; V gene: TRBV9; clone size: many; CDR3 DNA: TGTGCCAGCAGCGCCACCGACAGCTCTGGAAACACCATATATTTT; CDR3 protein: CASSATDSSGNTIYF
D gene: TRBD2; J gene: TRBJ2-5; V gene: TRBV7-9; clone size: many; CDR3 DNA: TGTGCCAGCAGATGGGACTACAAAGAAGAGACCCAGTACTTC; CDR3 protein: CASRWDYKEETQYF
D gene: .; J gene: TRBJ1-5; V gene: TRBV27; clone size: .; CDR3 DNA: TGTGCCAGCAGTCAGGGGACTCAGCCCCAGCGTTTT; CDR3 protein: CASSQGTQPQRF
D gene: TRBD1; J gene: TRBJ1-1; V gene: TRBV7-9; clone size: many; CDR3 DNA: TGTGCCAGCAGCCCAAAGACAGGGGCTAACGGAGGAACTACTGAAGCTTTCTTT; CDR3 protein: CASSPKTGANGGTTEAFF
D gene: TRBD1; J gene: TRBJ2-3; V gene: TRBV29-1; clone size: many; CDR3 DNA: TGCAGCGTATTGACAGGGCCCACAGATACGCAGTATTTT; CDR3 protein: CSVLTGPTDTQYF
D gene: .; J gene: TRBJ2-7; V gene: TRBV9; clone size: many; CDR3 DNA: TGTGCCAGCGTACCCAGGGCCGAGCAGTACTTC; CDR3 protein: CASVPRAEQYF
D gene: .; J gene: TRBJ2-7; V gene: TRBV20-1; clone size: .; CDR3 DNA: TGCAGTGCAGCGACAGGTTCCTACGAGCAGTACTTC; CDR3 protein: CSAATGSYEQYF
D gene: .; J gene: TRBJ2-3; V gene: TRBV9; clone size: many; CDR3 DNA: TGTGCCAGCGCGAAGATCGGGGCTAGCGGCACAGATACGCAGTATTTT; CDR3 protein: CASAKIGASGTDTQYF
D gene: .; J gene: TRBJ2-7; V gene: TRBV4-3; clone size: many; CDR3 DNA: TGCGCCAGCAGCCAAGAACCATACAGGGAGCAGTACTTC; CDR3 protein: CASSQEPYREQYF
D gene: .; J gene: TRBJ2-5; V gene: TRBV7-6; clone size: many; CDR3 DNA: TGTGCCAGCAGCCCGGGGCAGGTTAGGCAAGAGACCCAGTACTTC; CDR3 protein: CASSPGQVRQETQYF
D gene: TRBD1; J gene: TRBJ2-5; V gene: TRBV20-1; clone size: many; CDR3 DNA: TGCAGTGCTAGAGGGAGACAGGGATTAGAGACCCAGTACTTC; CDR3 protein: CSARGRQGLETQYF
D gene: TRBD1; J gene: TRBJ1-1; V gene: TRBV4-3; clone size: many; CDR3 DNA: TGCGCCAGCAGCCCCTCCAGGACAGGGCAAGCTTTCTTT; CDR3 protein: CASSPSRTGQAFF
D gene: .; J gene: TRBJ2-4; V gene: TRBV6-2/TRBV6-3; clone size: many; CDR3 DNA: TGTGCCAGCAGTTACGGCGTAGACATTCAGTACTTC; CDR3 protein: CASSYGVDIQYF
D gene: .; J gene: TRBJ1-4; V gene: TRBV6-5; clone size: few; CDR3 DNA: TGTGCCAGCAGTCCGGACGTAGGGAGGGAAAAACTGTTTTTT; CDR3 protein: CASSPDVGREKLFF
D gene: .; J gene: TRBJ1-1; V gene: TRBV12-3/TRBV12-4; clone size: many; CDR3 DNA: TGTGCCAGCAGTTTAGGCATCAGGACTGAAGCTTTCTTT; CDR3 protein: CASSLGIRTEAFF
D gene: TRBD2; J gene: TRBJ2-2; V gene: TRBV27; clone size: many; CDR3 DNA: TGTGCCAGCAGTCTCCATTTTAGCGGGGCCGGGGAGCTGTTTTTT; CDR3 protein: CASSLHFSGAGELFF
D gene: TRBD1; J gene: TRBJ2-7; V gene: TRBV20-1; clone size: .; CDR3 DNA: TGCAGTGCTAGAACGGGACAGGGAGGGCACGAGCAGTACTTC; CDR3 protein: CSARTGQGGHEQYF
D gene: .; J gene: TRBJ2-6; V gene: TRBV27; clone size: many; CDR3 DNA: TGTGCCAGCAGTTTAATTACAGCTGGGGCCAACGTCCTGACTTTC; CDR3 protein: CASSLITAGANVLTF
D gene: TRBD1; J gene: TRBJ2-7; V gene: TRBV19; clone size: few; CDR3 DNA: TGTGCCAGTTCCTCATCAAGCTCAGGACAGGCATGGTACGAGCAGTACTTC; CDR3 protein: CASSSSSSGQAWYEQYF
D gene: .; J gene: TRBJ2-7; V gene: TRBV4-1; clone size: few; CDR3 DNA: TGCGCCAGCAGCCAAGAAGGGCGGGGAAATTACGAGCAGTACTTC; CDR3 protein: CASSQEGRGNYEQYF
D gene: .; J gene: TRBJ2-5; V gene: TRBV7-2; clone size: many; CDR3 DNA: TGTGCCAGCAGCTTACCAGACAACCAAGAGACCCAGTACTTC; CDR3 protein: CASSLPDNQETQYF
D gene: .; J gene: TRBJ2-7; V gene: TRBV28; clone size: many; CDR3 DNA: TGTGCCAGCAGTCTCCCGGGTGTCTCCTACGAGCAGTACTTC; CDR3 protein: CASSLPGVSYEQYF
D gene: TRBD1; J gene: TRBJ2-7; V gene: TRBV4-3; clone size: many; CDR3 DNA: TGCGCCAGCAGCCAAGTTGCCCGCGGGACAGGGACCCTCGAGCAGTACTTC; CDR3 protein: CASSQVARGTGTLEQYF
D gene: TRBD1; J gene: TRBJ2-2; V gene: TRBV6-2/TRBV6-3; clone size: many; CDR3 DNA: TGTGCCAGCAGTTACCCGACAGGGGAGGCAAACACCGGGGAGCTGTTTTTT; CDR3 protein: CASSYPTGEANTGELFF